This T cell receptor beta chain was captured in a study of blood T cell repertoires in COVID-19. The wider study: Donors in the United States, Italy and Spain gave samples during acute or convalescent COVID-19. T cells, B-cell-depleted T cells, or PBMCs supplied cDNA or gDNA.

Methods used by the authors: For nucleated cells, counts were estimated from reference gene primer amplification. Libraries were prepared by immunoSEQ multiplex PCR; TCRdb keeps only in-frame clonotypes and omits some of them. V, J and clone size reflect that table, while D and trimming were determined from the DNA. The sample records 80,000 to 100,000 clones, roughly nine tenths being singletons. The CDR3 covers 15 residues. The junction had 5 bases not matched to a gene; V was cut back by 3 bases and J by 3 bases. Germline CDR1 is SGHRS and CDR2 is YFSETQ. Sequencing input: peripheral blood. The receptor's source is a human donor with active COVID-19. The donor label of this sample is uncertain. The V gene is TRBV5-1, the J gene TRBJ2-7, with 11 bases fitting TRBD2. CDR3 region: CASSWGTSGDYEQYF. The CDR3 nucleotides read TGCGCCAGCAGCTGGGGGACTAGCGGTGACTACGAGCAGTACTTC.